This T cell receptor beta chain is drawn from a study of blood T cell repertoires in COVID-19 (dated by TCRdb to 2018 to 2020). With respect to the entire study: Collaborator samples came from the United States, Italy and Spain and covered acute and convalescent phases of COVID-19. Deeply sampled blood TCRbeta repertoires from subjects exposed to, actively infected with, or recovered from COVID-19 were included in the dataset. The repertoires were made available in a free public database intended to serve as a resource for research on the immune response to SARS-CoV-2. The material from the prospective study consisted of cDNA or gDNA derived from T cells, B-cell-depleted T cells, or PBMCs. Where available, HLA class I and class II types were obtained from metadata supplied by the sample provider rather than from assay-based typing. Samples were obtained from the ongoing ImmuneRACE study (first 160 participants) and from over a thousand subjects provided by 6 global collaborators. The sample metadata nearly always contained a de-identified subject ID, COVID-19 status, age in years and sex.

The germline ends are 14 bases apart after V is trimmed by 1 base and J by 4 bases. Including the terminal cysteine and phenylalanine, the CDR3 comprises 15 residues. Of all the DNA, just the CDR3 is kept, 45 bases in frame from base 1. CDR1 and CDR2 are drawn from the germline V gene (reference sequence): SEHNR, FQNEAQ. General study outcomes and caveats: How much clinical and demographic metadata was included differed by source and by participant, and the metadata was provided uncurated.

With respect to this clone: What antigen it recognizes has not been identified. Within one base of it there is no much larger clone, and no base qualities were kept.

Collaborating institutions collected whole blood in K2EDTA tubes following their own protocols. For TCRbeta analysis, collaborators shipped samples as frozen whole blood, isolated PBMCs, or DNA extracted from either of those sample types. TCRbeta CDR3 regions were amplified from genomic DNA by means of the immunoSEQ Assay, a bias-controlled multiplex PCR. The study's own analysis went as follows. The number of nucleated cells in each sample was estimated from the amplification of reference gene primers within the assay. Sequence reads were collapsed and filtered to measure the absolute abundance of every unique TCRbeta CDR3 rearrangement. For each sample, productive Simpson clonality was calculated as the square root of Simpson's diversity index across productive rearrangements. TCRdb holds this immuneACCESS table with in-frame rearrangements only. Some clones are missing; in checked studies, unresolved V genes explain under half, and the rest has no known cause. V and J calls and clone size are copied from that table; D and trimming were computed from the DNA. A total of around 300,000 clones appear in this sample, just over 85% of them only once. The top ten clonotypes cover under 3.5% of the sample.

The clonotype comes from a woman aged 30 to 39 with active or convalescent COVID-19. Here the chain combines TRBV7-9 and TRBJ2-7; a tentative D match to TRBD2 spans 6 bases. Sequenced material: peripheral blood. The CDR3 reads CASSLGFGGSYEQYF. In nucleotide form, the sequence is TGTGCCAGCAGCTTAGGATTTGGGGGGAGTTACGAGCAGTACTTC.